This T cell receptor beta chain is drawn from a study of T cell responses to AZD1222 COVID-19 vaccine. This table comes from immunoSEQ multiplex PCR, and its TCRdb copy is limited to in-frame clones, with some not included. Of tens of thousands of clones in the sample, 90% are singletons; the top ten hold approximately 35%. The CDR3 is made up of 17 amino acids. V shed 5 bases and J 4 bases; nucleotides not matched to a gene: 8. Germline V gene sequence: CDR1 LNHDA, CDR2 SQIVND (reference sequence). The sequences come from peripheral blood, collected 28 days after the second AZD1222 dose. The rearrangement uses TRBV19 and TRBJ2-2; 12 bases are a match to TRBD1. This TCR was sampled from an adult who received the AZD1222 COVID-19 vaccine. DNA for the CDR3: TGTGCCAGTAGTCCACCCCGGGACAGGGGGCGCACCGGGGAGCTGTTTTTT. Translation gives CASSPPRDRGRTGELFF.